The next 32 T cell receptor beta chains were all read from a single sample in a study of CD8 T cells in ankylosing spondylitis. One entry per CDR3 protein, called by TCRdb with MiXCR from the 5' RACE reads. The table has 150,000 to 200,000 distinct CDR3 sequences, 10% to 15% seen once. The sample taken for sequencing was blood, either unsorted or a sorted T cell fraction (not recorded which). The receptor source for this set is a female donor with ankylosing spondylitis or in good health (not recorded which).

In its sample, this clonotype was seen many times. The CDR3 region has the DNA TGTGCCAGCAGTTACCCTCAGGGGGGAGGTGGCTACACCTTC. It codes for CASSYPQGGGGYTF. This chain joins TRBV7-2 and TRBJ1-2, with 7 bases matching TRBD1. Germline V gene sequence: CDR1 SGHTA, CDR2 FQGNSA. V lost 6 bases, J lost 7 bases, and 11 bases stayed unmatched. The CDR3 covers 14 residues. Drawing the rest from reference TRBV7-2 and TRBJ1-2, the complete variable domain is GAGVSQSPSNKVTEKGKDVELRCDPISGHTALYWYRQSLGQGLEFLIYFQGNSAPDKSGLPSDRFSAERTGGSVSTLTIQRTQQEDSAVYLCASSYPQGGGGYTFGSGTRLTVV.

This rearrangement joins TRBV11-2 to TRBJ2-2, with a possible D match to TRBD2 (5 bases). This CDR3 spans 16 amino acids. Germline V lookup: CDR1 SGHAT, CDR2 FQNNGV. Trimming shortened V by 0 bases and J by 5 bases, and 13 bases separated the two germline ends. CDR3 in amino acids: CASSLDRLGSTGELFF. The CDR3 DNA follows: TGTGCCAGCAGCTTAGATCGGCTAGGGAGTACCGGGGAGCTGTTTTTT.

This clonotype was found many times. The chain uses TRBV5-1 and TRBJ2-1; D is ambiguous. In germline, CDR1 is SGHRS, CDR2 YFSETQ. This CDR3 spans 13 amino acids. Trimming took off 6 bases at V and 5 bases at J, with 12 bases between the two ends. In DNA, the CDR3 is TGCGCCAGCACCCCAGACAACAACAATGAGCAGTTCTTC. Translated, it gives CASTPDNNNEQFF.

This clonotype was seen ten or more times. V gene TRBV7-2 combines with J gene TRBJ1-5, with D unresolved. Trimming pared 5 bases from V and 3 bases from J, leaving 14 bases between. The CDR3 is made up of 15 amino acids. Germline V gives CDR1 SGHTA, CDR2 FQGNSA. The CDR3 loop reads CASSPWGWDNQPQHF. The CDR3 DNA reads as TGTGCCAGCAGCCCTTGGGGTTGGGACAATCAGCCCCAGCATTTT.

This clonotype was detected ten times or more. The genes are TRBV4-2 and TRBJ2-5; D is unclear. Germline assignment: CDR1 LGHNA and CDR2 YNFKEQ. CDR3 length equals 12 residues. Trimming cost V 1 base and J 5 bases, with 5 bases left between them. CDR3 sequence (DNA): TGTGCCAGCAGCCAAGGCCCGGAGACCCAGTACTTC. Residues: CASSQGPETQYF.

At least ten counts were recorded for this clonotype. The rearrangement joins TRBV5-1 to TRBJ1-2; TRBD1 is a possible D gene (6 bases). Germline CDR1 reads SGHRS; CDR2 reads YFSETQ. The CDR3 length is 13 residues. Trimming took 7 bases from V and 2 from J, leaving 12 bases between them. CDR3 in DNA: TGCGCCAGCTCGACCCAGGGGAACTATGGCTACACCTTC. Its protein is CASSTQGNYGYTF.

About this clonotype: One base away lies a much larger clone, so this may be a sequencing read error. V gene TRBV28 combines with J gene TRBJ2-7; D uncertain. The CDR3 has 16 amino acids. Trimming shortened V by 5 bases and J by 3 bases, and 20 bases separated the two germline ends. Germline CDR1 and CDR2: MDHEN and SYDVKM. CDR3 loop: CASSGLSWRGLYEQYF. CDR3 in DNA: TGTGCCAGCAGTGGCCTTAGCTGGAGAGGTCTCTACGAGCAGTACTTC. Filled out from reference TRBV28 and TRBJ2-7, the complete variable domain reads DVKVTQSSRYLVKRTGEKVFLECVQDMDHENMFWYRQDPGLGLRLIYFSYDVKMKEKGDIPEGYSVSREKKERFSLILESASTNQTSMYLCASSGLSWRGLYEQYFGPGTRLTVT.

The rearrangement links TRBV29-1 to TRBJ2-5, with unresolved D. Trimming cost V 4 bases and J 1 base, with 7 bases left between them. The CDR3 totals 12 residues. Looked up from germline, CDR1 is SQVTM and CDR2 is ANQGSEA. CDR3 in amino acids: CSVGGPQETQYF. The DNA of the CDR3 is TGCAGCGTTGGAGGCCCCCAAGAGACCCAGTACTTC.

This clonotype was recorded many times. The chain uses TRBV29-1 and TRBJ2-7; either TRBD1 or TRBD2 may fit D (5 bases each). Germline V gene lookup returns CDR1 SQVTM and CDR2 ANQGSEA. V was shortened by 6 bases and J by 1 base, with 19 bases between the two germline ends. The CDR3 contains 15 residues. CDR3 in amino acids: CSVEGRQGFSYEQYF. CDR3 in DNA: TGCAGCGTCGAGGGGCGGCAGGGATTTTCCTACGAGCAGTACTTC.

This clonotype has only a few counts. The chain carries TRBV2 and TRBJ2-7; maybe TRBD1 (6 bases). Germline lookup yields CDR1 SNHLY and CDR2 FYNNEI. The germline V and J ends were trimmed by 4 bases and 7 bases, with 14 bases remaining between them. The CDR3 length is 13 residues. CDR3 region: CASSVLQGLEQYF. The CDR3, as DNA: TGTGCCAGCAGTGTTCTACAGGGTTTAGAGCAGTACTTC. Complete variable domain (other parts from reference TRBV2 and TRBJ2-7): EPEVTQTPSHQVTQMGQEVILRCVPISNHLYFYWYRQILGQKVEFLVSFYNNEISEKSEIFDDQFSVERPDGSNFTLKIRSTKLEDSAMYFCASSVLQGLEQYFGPGTRLTVT.

This clonotype was seen more than once but under ten times. The chain couples TRBV7-3 to TRBJ2-2, with 7 bases lining up with TRBD2. CDR3 length: 15 residues. Germline V CDR1 and CDR2: SGHTA, FQGTGA. With V trimmed by 5 bases and J by 4 bases, 7 bases remained unmatched. This chain's CDR3 is CASSPASGSTGELFF. The CDR3 nucleotides read TGTGCCAGCAGCCCGGCTAGCGGATCCACCGGGGAGCTGTTTTTT.

The chain couples TRBV9 to TRBJ2-6; weak D call: TRBD1 (6 bases). The germline V gene has CDR1 SGDLS and CDR2 YYNGEE. The CDR3 spans 17 residues. Trimming stripped 3 bases from V and 0 bases from J, with 13 bases between. In nucleotides, the CDR3 is TGTGCCAGCAGCGATACGGGACAAATCTCTGGGGCCAACGTCCTGACTTTC. This encodes CASSDTGQISGANVLTF.

This clonotype was recorded many times. The rearrangement joins TRBV5-1 to TRBJ2-5; the D call may be TRBD1 or TRBD2 (5 bases each). The germline gives CDR1 SGHRS, CDR2 YFSETQ. CDR3 length: 17 amino acids. The ends were cut back, 0 bases at V and 4 bases at J, with 19 bases in the middle. CDR3 DNA: TGCGCCAGCAGCTTGGCCGGGTCAGGCCGTGGGGGAGAGACCCAGTACTTC. Its protein product is CASSLAGSGRGGETQYF.

The chain has TRBV6-5 and TRBJ2-7; tentatively, D is TRBD1 (6 bases). The CDR3 contains 12 residues. Trimming cost V 6 bases and J 5 bases, with 11 bases left between them. Germline values: CDR1 MNHEY, CDR2 SVGAGI. Written as DNA, the CDR3 is TGTGCCAGCAGATCCCGACAGGACGAGCAGTACTTC. This translates into CASRSRQDEQYF.

This clonotype has a count of ten or more. The CDR3 protein is CSAANQGGDRTQYF. Here the CDR3 DNA reads TGCAGTGCTGCCAATCAGGGGGGGGACCGGACCCAGTACTTC. The chain has TRBV20-1 and TRBJ2-5; D could derive from TRBD1 or TRBD2 (7 bases each). Germline CDR1 and CDR2: DFQATT and SNEGSKA (reference sequence). The V end lost 5 bases, the J end lost 7 bases, and 20 bases lay between the germline ends. CDR3 length equals 14 residues.

This clonotype was seen at least ten times. The chain is built from TRBV20-1 and TRBJ2-1, with 9 bases aligning to TRBD2. The junction had 8 bases not matched to a gene; V was cut back by 1 base and J by 7 bases. CDR1 and CDR2 (germline): DFQATT, SNEGSKA (reference sequence). This CDR3 is 15 amino acids long. The CDR3 DNA follows: TGCAGTGCTAGAGCGGGCGGGAGGGCCGGAAATGAGCAGTTCTTC. It yields the protein CSARAGGRAGNEQFF.

This rearrangement joins TRBV18 to TRBJ2-1; TRBD2 might be the D (6 bases). This CDR3 comprises 15 residues. CDR1 is KGHSH and CDR2 is LQKENI in the germline V gene. V lost 2 bases and J lost 7, with 15 bases in between. The CDR3 sequence is CASSPAGPPRNEQFF. CDR3 DNA sequence: TGTGCCAGCTCACCAGCGGGACCTCCCCGGAATGAGCAGTTCTTC.

This clonotype has just a few counts. The chain couples TRBV7-2 to TRBJ2-1, with D possibly being TRBD2 (6 bases). Trimming stripped 5 bases from V and 3 bases from J, with 17 bases between. Germline loops: CDR1 SGHTA, CDR2 FQGNSA. The CDR3 runs to 16 residues. Written as DNA, the CDR3 is TGTGCCAGCAGCCCTTTTGCCGGGCGGGACTACAATGAGCAGTTCTTC. Its protein product is CASSPFAGRDYNEQFF.

This clonotype was seen only once. The J gene is TRBJ2-5, the V gene TRBV18; D might be TRBD1 (5 bases). This CDR3 spans 15 amino acids. Germline-derived CDR1 and CDR2 are KGHSH and LQKENI. Trimming stripped 2 bases from V and 7 bases from J, with 17 bases between. CDR3: CASSPYWTREVTQYF. DNA of the CDR3: TGTGCCAGCTCACCATATTGGACAAGGGAAGTGACCCAGTACTTC.

This clonotype was counted ten times or more. The rearrangement uses TRBV21-1 and TRBJ1-1; the table's D call TRBD1 went unverified against the DNA. TRBV21-1 is marked as a pseudogene. The CDR3 runs 18 residues. CDR3 sequence (DNA): TGTGCCAGCAGCAAAGGTACAGGGGGTCCCCCCGGGGGCACTGAAGCTTTCTTT. Translated, it gives CASSKGTGGPPGGTEAFF.

The chain's CDR3 is CASSLIAAGGPYEQFF. In nucleotides, the CDR3 is TGTGCCAGCAGCTTAATAGCGGCGGGAGGGCCATATGAGCAGTTCTTC. V is TRBV7-3 and J is TRBJ2-1, with 9 bases identical to TRBD2. Trimming removed 1 base from V and 8 bases from J; junction bases left unmatched: 9. Germline V gene lookup returns CDR1 SGHTA and CDR2 FQGTGA. This CDR3 region has 16 residues. The full variable domain, completed using reference TRBV7-3 and TRBJ2-1, is GAGVSQTPSNKVTEKGKYVELRCDPISGHTALYWYRQSLGQGPEFLIYFQGTGAADDSGLPNDRFFAVRPEGSVSTLKIQRTERGDSAVYLCASSLIAAGGPYEQFFGPGTRLTVL.

V is TRBV28 and J is TRBJ2-2; D is unclear. The CDR3 covers 12 residues. CDR1 is MDHEN and CDR2 is SYDVKM in the germline V gene. V lost 6 bases to trimming and J lost 6 bases, with 8 bases between them. The CDR3 nucleotides read TGTGCCAGCAGACCCCAGCCCGGGGAGCTGTTTTTT. Its protein product is CASRPQPGELFF.

V is TRBV20-1 and J is TRBJ2-5, with 12 bases fitting TRBD2. The ends lost 5 bases at V and 3 bases at J; junction bases unmatched: 10. The germline V gene has CDR1 DFQATT and CDR2 SNEGSKA (reference sequence). The CDR3 is 16 amino acids. CDR3 sequence reads: CSADSLAGGLKETQYF. As DNA, the CDR3 is TGCAGTGCTGACTCACTAGCGGGGGGACTTAAAGAGACCCAGTACTTC.

The V and J genes are TRBV10-3 and TRBJ1-4; D unresolved. The CDR3 loop spans 13 amino acids. Germline CDR1 reads ENHRY; CDR2 reads SYGVKD. Deletions cut 4 bases from V and 6 bases from J, with 9 bases between. The CDR3: CAISAKEDEKLFF. Written as DNA, the CDR3 is TGTGCCATCAGTGCCAAGGAGGATGAAAAACTGTTTTTT.

Only a few counts were recorded for this clonotype. The chain combines TRBV6-1 with TRBJ2-1, with 10 bases matching TRBD2. Germline V gives CDR1 MNHNS, CDR2 SASEGT. The CDR3 covers 15 residues. V was clipped by 6 bases and J by 5 bases; unmatched bases: 7. DNA for the CDR3: TGTGCCAGCAGAACGGGGACTAGCGAGCACAATGAGCAGTTCTTC. It is translated as CASRTGTSEHNEQFF.

Of note for this clonotype: Germline is not matched at one junction end, which may reflect a read error. The CDR3 DNA is TGCAGTGCTAGGCCGGGAGTGGGGACCCAGCACTTC. Translated, it gives CSARPGVGTQHF. The V gene is TRBV20-1, the J gene TRBJ2-5; D may be TRBD2 (6 bases). CDR3 length: 12 residues. The germline V gene has CDR1 DFQATT and CDR2 SNEGSKA (reference sequence).

This clonotype was detected ten times or more. V gene TRBV27 combines with J gene TRBJ1-6; D is uncertain. Between the trimmed V and J ends, which lost 6 bases and 1 base, there was a span of 13 bases. The CDR3 has 16 amino acids. Germline loops: CDR1 MNHEY, CDR2 SMNVEV (reference sequence). The CDR3 nucleotides are TGTGCCAGCAGATCCGTAGGAGGATCCTATAATTCACCCCTCCACTTT. It codes for CASRSVGGSYNSPLHF.

This clonotype was found a few times. The chain recombines TRBV4-1 with TRBJ2-7; possible D gene TRBD2, 6 bases. The germline V gene has CDR1 MGHRA and CDR2 YSYEKL. The CDR3 sequence is 14 residues long. V shed 2 bases and J shed 4 bases, with 12 bases lying between them. The DNA of the CDR3 is TGCGCCAGCAGCCAATCCGCGGGACTTTACGAGCAGTACTTC. It encodes CASSQSAGLYEQYF.

This clonotype was recorded a few times. The rearrangement uses TRBV20-1 and TRBJ2-1; 10 nucleotides align to TRBD2. The germline CDR1 and CDR2 sequences are DFQATT and SNEGSKA (reference sequence). This CDR3 spans 15 amino acids. V gave up 3 bases and J gave up 4 bases; unmatched junction bases: 6. The CDR3 nucleotides read TGCAGTGCTAGGGGACTAGCGTCTTTATACAATGAGCAGTTCTTC. Translating it yields CSARGLASLYNEQFF.

There are many counts of this clonotype. The chain uses TRBV4-3 and TRBJ2-1; a possible D gene is TRBD2 (5 bases). Trimming left V 4 bases short and J 7 bases short, with 14 bases between. Germline CDR1 LGHNA, CDR2 YSLEER. The CDR3 totals 14 residues. CDR3 coding DNA: TGCGCCAGCAGCCCGGGGAGCGAGTTTAATGAGCAGTTCTTC. This translates into CASSPGSEFNEQFF.

V usage is TRBV28 and J usage is TRBJ2-5, with D possibly TRBD2 on 6 matching bases. This CDR3 region has 14 residues. V dropped 4 bases and J dropped 5 bases, with 14 bases sitting between them. Germline CDR1 is MDHEN and CDR2 is SYDVKM. The CDR3: CASSSSGVGETQYF. CDR3 nucleotide sequence: TGTGCCAGCAGTTCCTCGGGGGTAGGGGAGACCCAGTACTTC.

The CDR3 DNA reads as TGCAGTGCTTCCGGTGGTCCGGCGTTCAATGAGCAGTTCTTC. It specifies CSASGGPAFNEQFF. The chain combines TRBV20-1 with TRBJ2-1, with no clear D. CDR1 and CDR2 (germline): DFQATT, SNEGSKA (reference sequence). Trimming left V 5 bases short and J 6 bases short, with 17 bases between. The CDR3 is 14 amino acids.